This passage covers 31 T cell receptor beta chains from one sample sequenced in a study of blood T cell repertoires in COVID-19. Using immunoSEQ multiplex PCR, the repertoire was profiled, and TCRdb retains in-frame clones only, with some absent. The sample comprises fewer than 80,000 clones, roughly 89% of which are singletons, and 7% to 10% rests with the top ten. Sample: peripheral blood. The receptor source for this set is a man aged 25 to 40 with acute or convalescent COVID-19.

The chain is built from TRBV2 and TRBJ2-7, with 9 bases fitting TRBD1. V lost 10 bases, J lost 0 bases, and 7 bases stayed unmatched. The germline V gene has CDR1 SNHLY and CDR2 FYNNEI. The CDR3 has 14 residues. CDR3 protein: CATIRGQGSYEQYF. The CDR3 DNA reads TGTGCCACCATACGGGGACAGGGCTCCTACGAGCAGTACTTC.

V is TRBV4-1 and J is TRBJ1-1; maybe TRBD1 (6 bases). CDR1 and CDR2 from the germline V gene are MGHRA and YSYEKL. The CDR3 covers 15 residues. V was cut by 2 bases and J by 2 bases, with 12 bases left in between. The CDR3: CASSQMGAGNTEAFF. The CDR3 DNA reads TGCGCCAGCAGCCAAATGGGGGCGGGTAACACTGAAGCTTTCTTT.

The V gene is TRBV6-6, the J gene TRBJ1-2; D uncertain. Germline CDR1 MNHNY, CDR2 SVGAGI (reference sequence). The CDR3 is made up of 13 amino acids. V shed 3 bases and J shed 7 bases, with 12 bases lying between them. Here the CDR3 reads CASSYEARSGYTF. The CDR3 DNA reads TGTGCCAGCAGTTATGAGGCTCGGTCTGGCTACACCTTC.

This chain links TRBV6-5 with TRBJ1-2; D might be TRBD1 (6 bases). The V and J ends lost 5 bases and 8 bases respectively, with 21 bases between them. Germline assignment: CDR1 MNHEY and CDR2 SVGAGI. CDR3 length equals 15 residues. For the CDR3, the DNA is TGTGCCAGCAGTCCATCCCGGACAGCTACCCGGGGCTACACCTTC. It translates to CASSPSRTATRGYTF.

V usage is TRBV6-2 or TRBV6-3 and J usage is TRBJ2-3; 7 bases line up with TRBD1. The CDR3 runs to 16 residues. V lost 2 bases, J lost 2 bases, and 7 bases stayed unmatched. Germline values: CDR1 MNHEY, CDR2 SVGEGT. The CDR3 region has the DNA TGTGCCAGCAGTTACACCTGGACAGGCTACACAGATACGCAGTATTTT. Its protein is CASSYTWTGYTDTQYF.

CDR3 DNA sequence: TGTGCCTGGAGTGTCCGGGGGTTAAGGAACGAGCAGTACTTC. Amino acids: CAWSVRGLRNEQYF. The chain has TRBV30 and TRBJ2-7; a weak D match, TRBD2 (6 bases). Germline values: CDR1 GTSNPN, CDR2 SVGIG (reference sequence). V was shortened by 0 bases and J by 5 bases, with 14 bases between the two germline ends. This CDR3 has 14 amino acids.

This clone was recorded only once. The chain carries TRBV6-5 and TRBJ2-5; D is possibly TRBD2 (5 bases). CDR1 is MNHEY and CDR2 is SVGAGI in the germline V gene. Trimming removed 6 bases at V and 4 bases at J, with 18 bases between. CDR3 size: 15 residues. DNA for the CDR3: TGTGCCAGCAGGGACTCTCCAATACCGTTAGAGACCCAGTACTTC. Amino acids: CASRDSPIPLETQYF.

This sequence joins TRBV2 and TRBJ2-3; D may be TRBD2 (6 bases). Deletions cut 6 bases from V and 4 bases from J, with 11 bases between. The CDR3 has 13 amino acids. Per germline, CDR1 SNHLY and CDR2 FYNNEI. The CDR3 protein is CASRGTVADTQYF. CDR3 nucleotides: TGTGCCAGCAGGGGGACTGTCGCAGATACGCAGTATTTT.

The chain's CDR3 is CASSRGEHPYNEQFF. The CDR3, as DNA: TGTGCCAGCAGCCGCGGAGAGCACCCCTACAATGAGCAGTTCTTC. The rearrangement uses TRBV6-5 and TRBJ2-1; no clear D. Trimming took off 6 bases at V and 2 bases at J, with 14 bases between the two ends. Germline V gene data show CDR1 as MNHEY and CDR2 as SVGAGI. The CDR3 has 15 amino acids.

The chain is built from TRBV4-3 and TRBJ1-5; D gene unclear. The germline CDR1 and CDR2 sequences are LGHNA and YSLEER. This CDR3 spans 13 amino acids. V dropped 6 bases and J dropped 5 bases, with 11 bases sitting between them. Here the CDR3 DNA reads TGCGCCAGCAGTCGGGTACTAGATCAGCCCCAGCATTTT. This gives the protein CASSRVLDQPQHF.

CDR3: CASSRRLAGYNEQFF. CDR3 DNA: TGCGCCAGCAGCCGGCGACTAGCGGGCTACAATGAGCAGTTCTTC. V and J are TRBV4-1 and TRBJ2-1, with TRBD2 matching over 10 bases. The length of the CDR3 is 15 residues. Looked up from germline, CDR1 is MGHRA and CDR2 is YSYEKL. The V and J ends lost 4 bases and 3 bases, in that order; junction bases with no gene match: 3.

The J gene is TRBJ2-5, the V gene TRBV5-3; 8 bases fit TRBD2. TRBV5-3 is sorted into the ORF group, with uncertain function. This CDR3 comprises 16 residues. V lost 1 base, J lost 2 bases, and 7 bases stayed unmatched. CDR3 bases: TGTGCCAGAAGCTTGCTCGTGGTAGCGGGACAAGAGACCCAGTACTTC. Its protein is CARSLLVVAGQETQYF.

CDR3 region: CASSPHRNTGELFF. CDR3 coding DNA: TGTGCCAGCAGCCCACACAGGAACACCGGGGAGCTGTTTTTT. J is TRBJ2-2 and V is TRBV7-2; D is unclear. CDR1 is SGHTA and CDR2 is FQGNSA in the germline V gene. The CDR3 is 14 residues long. V was clipped by 5 bases and J by 1 base, with 8 bases between them.

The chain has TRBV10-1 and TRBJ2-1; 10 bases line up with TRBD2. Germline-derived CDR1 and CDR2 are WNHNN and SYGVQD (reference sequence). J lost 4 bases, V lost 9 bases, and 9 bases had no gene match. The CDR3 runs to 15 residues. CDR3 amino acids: CASNTLAGEYNEQFF. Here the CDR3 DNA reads TGCGCCAGTAATACTCTAGCGGGGGAATACAATGAGCAGTTCTTC.

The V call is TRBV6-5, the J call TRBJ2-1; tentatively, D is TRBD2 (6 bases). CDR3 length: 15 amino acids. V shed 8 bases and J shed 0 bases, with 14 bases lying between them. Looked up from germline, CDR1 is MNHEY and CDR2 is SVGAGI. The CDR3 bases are TGTGCCAGCGTACGGGACTTGAGCTCCTACAATGAGCAGTTCTTC. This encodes CASVRDLSSYNEQFF.

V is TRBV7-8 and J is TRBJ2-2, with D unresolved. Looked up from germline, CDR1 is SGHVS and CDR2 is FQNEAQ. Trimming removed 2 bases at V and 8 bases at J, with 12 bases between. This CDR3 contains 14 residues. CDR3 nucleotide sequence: TGTGCCAGCAGCTTAACTCAGCGCCGAGGGGAGCTGTTTTTT. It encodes CASSLTQRRGELFF.

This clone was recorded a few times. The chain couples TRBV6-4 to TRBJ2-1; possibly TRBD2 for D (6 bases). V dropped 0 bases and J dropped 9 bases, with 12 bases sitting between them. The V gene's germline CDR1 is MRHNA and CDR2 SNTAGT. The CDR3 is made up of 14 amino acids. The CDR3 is CASSDSTGVGEQFF. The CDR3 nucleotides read TGTGCCAGCAGTGACTCAACGGGAGTGGGTGAGCAGTTCTTC.

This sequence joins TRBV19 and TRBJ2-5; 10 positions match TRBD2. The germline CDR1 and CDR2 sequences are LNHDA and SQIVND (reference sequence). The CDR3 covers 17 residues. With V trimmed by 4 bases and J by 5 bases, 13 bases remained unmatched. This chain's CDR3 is CASSTIRAGGPRETQYF. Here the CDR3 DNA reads TGTGCCAGTAGTACCATTCGAGCGGGAGGGCCGCGTGAGACCCAGTACTTC. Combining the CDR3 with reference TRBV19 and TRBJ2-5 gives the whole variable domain DGGITQSPKYLFRKEGQNVTLSCEQNLNHDAMYWYRQDPGQGLRLIYYSQIVNDFQKGDIAEGYSVSREKKESFPLTVTSAQKNPTAFYLCASSTIRAGGPRETQYFGPGTRLLVL.

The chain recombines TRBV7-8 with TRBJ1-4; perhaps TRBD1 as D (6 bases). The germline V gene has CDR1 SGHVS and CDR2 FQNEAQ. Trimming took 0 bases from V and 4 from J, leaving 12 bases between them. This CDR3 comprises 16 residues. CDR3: CASSLALGAGNEKLFF. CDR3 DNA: TGTGCCAGCAGCTTAGCGCTGGGGGCGGGTAATGAAAAACTGTTTTTT.

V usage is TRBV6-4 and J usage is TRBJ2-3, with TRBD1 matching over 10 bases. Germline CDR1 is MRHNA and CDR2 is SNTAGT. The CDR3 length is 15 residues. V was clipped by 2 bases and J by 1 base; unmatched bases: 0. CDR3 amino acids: CASSDGTGGTDTQYF. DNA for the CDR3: TGTGCCAGCAGTGACGGGACAGGGGGCACAGATACGCAGTATTTT.

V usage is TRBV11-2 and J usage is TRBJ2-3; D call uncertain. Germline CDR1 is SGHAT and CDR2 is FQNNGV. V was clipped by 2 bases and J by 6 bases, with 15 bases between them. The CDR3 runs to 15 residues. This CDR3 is CASSLSPSPVDTQYF. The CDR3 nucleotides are TGTGCCAGCAGCTTATCTCCCTCGCCGGTCGATACGCAGTATTTT.

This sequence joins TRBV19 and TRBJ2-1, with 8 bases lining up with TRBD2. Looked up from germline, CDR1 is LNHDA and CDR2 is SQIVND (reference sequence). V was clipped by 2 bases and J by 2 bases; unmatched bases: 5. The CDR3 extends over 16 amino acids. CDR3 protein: CASSISGSRAYNEQFF. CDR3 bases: TGTGCCAGTAGTATAAGCGGGAGTCGCGCCTACAATGAGCAGTTCTTC.

For the CDR3, the DNA is TGTGCCAGCAGCCTTAGATTCAATGAGCAGTTCTTC. Translated, it gives CASSLRFNEQFF. The chain has TRBV28 and TRBJ2-1, with D hard to call. This CDR3 region has 12 residues. Trimming took off 6 bases at V and 6 bases at J, with 9 bases between the two ends. Germline-derived CDR1 and CDR2 are MDHEN and SYDVKM.

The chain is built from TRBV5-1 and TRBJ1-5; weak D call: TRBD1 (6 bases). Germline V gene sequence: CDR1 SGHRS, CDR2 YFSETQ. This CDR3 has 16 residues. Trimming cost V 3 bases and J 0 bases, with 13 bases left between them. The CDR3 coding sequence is TGCGCCAGCAGCTGGGGGGGCAGTAATAGCAATCAGCCCCAGCATTTT. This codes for CASSWGGSNSNQPQHF.

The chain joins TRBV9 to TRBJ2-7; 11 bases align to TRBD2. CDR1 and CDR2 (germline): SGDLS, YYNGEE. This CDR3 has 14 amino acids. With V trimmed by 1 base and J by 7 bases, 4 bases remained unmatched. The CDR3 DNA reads TGTGCCAGCAGCGTAACTAGCGGGAGTGGTGAGCAGTACTTC. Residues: CASSVTSGSGEQYF.

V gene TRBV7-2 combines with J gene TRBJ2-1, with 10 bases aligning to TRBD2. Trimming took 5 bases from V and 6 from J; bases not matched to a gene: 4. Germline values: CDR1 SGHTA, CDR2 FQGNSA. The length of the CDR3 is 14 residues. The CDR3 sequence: CASSRRTSGNEQFF. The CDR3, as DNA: TGTGCCAGCAGCCGCCGGACTAGCGGCAATGAGCAGTTCTTC.

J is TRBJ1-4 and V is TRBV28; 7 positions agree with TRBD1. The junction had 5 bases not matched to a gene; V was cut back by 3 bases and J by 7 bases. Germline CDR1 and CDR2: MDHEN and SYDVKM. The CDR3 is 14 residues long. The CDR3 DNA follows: TGTGCCAGCAGTTTTCCAGGGGGGCGTGAAAAACTGTTTTTT. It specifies CASSFPGGREKLFF.

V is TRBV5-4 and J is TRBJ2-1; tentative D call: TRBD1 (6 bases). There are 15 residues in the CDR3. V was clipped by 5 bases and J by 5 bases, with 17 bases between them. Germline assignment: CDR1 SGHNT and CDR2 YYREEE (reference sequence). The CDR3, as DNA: TGTGCCAGCAGGGTTTTCAGGGGTGATCACAATGAGCAGTTCTTC. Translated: CASRVFRGDHNEQFF.

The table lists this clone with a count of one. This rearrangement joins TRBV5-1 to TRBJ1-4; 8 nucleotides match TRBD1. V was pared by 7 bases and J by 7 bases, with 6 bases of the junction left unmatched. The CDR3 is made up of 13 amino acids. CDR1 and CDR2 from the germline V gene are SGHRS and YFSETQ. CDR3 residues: CASQTGEGEKLFF. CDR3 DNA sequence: TGCGCCAGCCAGACAGGGGAGGGTGAAAAACTGTTTTTT.

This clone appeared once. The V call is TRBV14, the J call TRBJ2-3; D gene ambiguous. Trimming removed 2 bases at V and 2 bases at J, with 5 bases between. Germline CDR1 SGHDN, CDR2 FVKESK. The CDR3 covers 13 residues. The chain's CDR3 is CASSQYNTDTQYF. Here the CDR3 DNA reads TGTGCCAGCAGCCAATATAACACAGATACGCAGTATTTT. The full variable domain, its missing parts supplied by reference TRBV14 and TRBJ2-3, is EAGVTQFPSHSVIEKGQTVTLRCDPISGHDNLYWYRRVMGKEIKFLLHFVKESKQDESGMPNNRFLAERTGGTYSTLKVQPAELEDSGVYFCASSQYNTDTQYFGPGTRLTVL.

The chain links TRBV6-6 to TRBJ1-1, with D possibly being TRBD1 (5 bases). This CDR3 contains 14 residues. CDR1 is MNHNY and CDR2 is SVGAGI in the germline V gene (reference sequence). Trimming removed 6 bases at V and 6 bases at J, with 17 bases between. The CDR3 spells CASRLQERTPEAFF. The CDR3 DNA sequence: TGTGCCAGCAGACTACAGGAAAGAACCCCTGAAGCTTTCTTT.